This TCR beta chain originates from a study of technical replicates of blood from a few donors. Some clones are missing from TCRdb's copy, which holds only in-frame ones; the method was immunoSEQ multiplex PCR. There are 75,000 to 100,000 clones in the sample; 95% occur only once, and approximately 0.26% lies in the top ten. The sequence was collected from a human donor in good health. Sequencing was carried out using T cells isolated from PBMCs.

Here the CDR3 reads CASGLVPLLLAGSSTSYNEQFF. The CDR3 coding sequence is TGTGCTAGTGGTTTGGTACCCTTATTGCTAGCGGGGAGCTCTACCTCCTACAATGAGCAGTTCTTC. The chain carries TRBV12-5 and TRBJ2-1; 9 nucleotides agree with TRBD2. CDR3 length: 22 residues. J gave up 0 bases and V 0 bases, and 18 bases lay outside the gene matches. CDR1 and CDR2 (germline): LGHNT, FRNRAP.